What follows describes a single T cell receptor (beta chain). The germline V gene has CDR1 MDHEN and CDR2 SYDVKM. V dropped 2 bases and J dropped 4; count of bases not matched to a gene: 3. The CDR3 length is 15 residues. Data came from immunoSEQ multiplex PCR; TCRdb stores just in-frame clones and leaves some out. In the table there are some 240,000 clones, 80% to 90% of which are singletons. The data were obtained in a study of blood T cell repertoires in COVID-19. This rearrangement joins TRBV28 to TRBJ1-3; 9 bases agree with TRBD1. The sample taken for sequencing was peripheral blood. The sequence derives from an elderly woman with COVID-19, enrolled during active disease. CDR3 amino acids: CASSLTGGAGNTIYF. In DNA, the CDR3 is TGTGCCAGCAGTTTAACAGGGGGCGCGGGAAACACCATATATTTT.